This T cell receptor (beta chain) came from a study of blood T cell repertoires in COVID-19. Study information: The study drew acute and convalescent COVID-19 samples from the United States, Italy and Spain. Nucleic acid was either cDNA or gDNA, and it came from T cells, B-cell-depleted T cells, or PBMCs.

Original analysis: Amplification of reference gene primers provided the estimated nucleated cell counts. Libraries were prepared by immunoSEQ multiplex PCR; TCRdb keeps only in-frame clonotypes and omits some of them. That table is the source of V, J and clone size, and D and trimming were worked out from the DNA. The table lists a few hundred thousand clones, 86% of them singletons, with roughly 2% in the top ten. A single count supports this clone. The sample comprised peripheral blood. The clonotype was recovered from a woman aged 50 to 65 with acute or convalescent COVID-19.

CDR3 sequence (DNA): TGTGCCAGCAGCGCCTCTCGGACAGGCGCCGGGGAGCTGTTTTTT. It encodes CASSASRTGAGELFF. The gene calls are TRBV7-9 and TRBJ2-2, with 7 bases aligning to TRBD1. V lost 5 bases, J lost 6 bases, and 9 bases stayed unmatched. The CDR3 extends over 15 amino acids. Germline CDR1 is SEHNR and CDR2 is FQNEAQ (reference sequence).